The 22 T cell receptor beta chains below come from one sample, sequenced in a study of blood T cells in healthy people across ages. A second PCR, run for roughly 7 to 12 cycles, used a sample-barcoded 5' primer plus a J-beta primer mix. MiXCR was run by TCRdb on the 5' RACE reads, yielding one entry per CDR3 protein. The table includes about 1,000,000 distinct CDR3 sequences, around 45% detected once. Sample: blood. The receptors here all came from a woman in her sixties or seventies in good health.

The chain employs TRBV3-1 and TRBJ2-7; 9 bases align to TRBD2. This CDR3 contains 15 residues. CDR1 and CDR2 (germline): LGHDT, YNNKEL (reference sequence). Losses at the gene ends were 4 bases for V and 3 bases for J; bases not matched to a gene: 7. The CDR3 DNA follows: TGTGCCAGCAGCCTATACGGACTAGCGAACTACGAGCAGTACTTC. It encodes CASSLYGLANYEQYF.

This rearrangement joins TRBV9 to TRBJ2-4; tentative D call: TRBD2 (5 bases). Germline CDR1 is SGDLS and CDR2 is YYNGEE. Trimming left V 2 bases short and J 2 bases short, with 8 bases between. CDR3 length: 14 amino acids. The CDR3 region has the DNA TGTGCCAGCAGCGTCGGGGAGACCAAAAACATTCAGTACTTC. Residues: CASSVGETKNIQYF.

The V gene is TRBV24-1, the J gene TRBJ2-1; no clear D. CDR1 is KGHDR and CDR2 is SFDVKD in the germline V gene. The CDR3 sequence is 12 residues long. The germline V and J ends were trimmed by 0 bases and 11 bases, with 7 bases remaining between them. CDR3 coding DNA: TGTGCCACCAGTGATTTGGAAGGAAAGCAGTTCTTC. Amino acids: CATSDLEGKQFF.

The V call is TRBV4-1, the J call TRBJ2-1; unclear D gene. Germline CDR1 reads MGHRA; CDR2 reads YSYEKL. The CDR3 consists of 16 residues. V lost 0 bases, J lost 8 bases, and 17 bases lay in between. The CDR3 DNA sequence: TGCGCCAGCAGCCAAGATCCCCTTCCGGGTACGGATGAGCAGTTCTTC. Translating it yields CASSQDPLPGTDEQFF.

The CDR3 loop is CASSPVDYGYTF. Written as DNA, the CDR3 is TGCGCCAGCAGCCCGGTTGACTATGGCTACACCTTC. The chain carries TRBV5-1 and TRBJ1-2, with no clear D. V was cut by 4 bases and J by 3 bases, with 7 bases left in between. CDR3 length: 12 residues. Germline assignment: CDR1 SGHRS and CDR2 YFSETQ.

This clonotype was observed a few times. This rearrangement joins TRBV27 to TRBJ1-6; 7 positions match TRBD1. Unmatched junction bases numbered 2, after V lost 2 bases and J lost 7 bases. This CDR3 contains 14 residues. Germline V gene lookup returns CDR1 MNHEY and CDR2 SMNVEV (reference sequence). The CDR3 loop is CASSLEGQNSPLHF. The CDR3 DNA is TGTGCCAGCAGTTTAGAGGGACAGAATTCACCCCTCCACTTT.

This chain connects TRBV28 to TRBJ2-1, with 9 positions matching TRBD1. J gave up 4 bases and V 3 bases, and 4 bases lay outside the gene matches. CDR1 and CDR2 from the germline V gene are MDHEN and SYDVKM. The CDR3 is 15 amino acids. The CDR3 is CASSFSGQGYNEQFF. The CDR3, as DNA: TGTGCCAGCAGTTTTTCGGGACAGGGATACAATGAGCAGTTCTTC. Together with reference TRBV28 and TRBJ2-1, the CDR3 gives the full variable domain: DVKVTQSSRYLVKRTGEKVFLECVQDMDHENMFWYRQDPGLGLRLIYFSYDVKMKEKGDIPEGYSVSREKKERFSLILESASTNQTSMYLCASSFSGQGYNEQFFGPGTRLTVL.

The chain has TRBV6-1 and TRBJ1-4, with D unclear. Germline V CDR1 and CDR2: MNHNS, SASEGT. The CDR3 totals 16 residues. V gave up 5 bases and J gave up 7 bases, with 20 bases separating them. The CDR3 is CASSIFQVELSEKLFF. The CDR3 nucleotides read TGTGCCAGCAGTATCTTCCAAGTAGAGCTGAGTGAAAAACTGTTTTTT.

The chain uses TRBV12-3 or TRBV12-4 and TRBJ2-7, with TRBD1 matching 7 bases. The CDR3 spans 16 residues. V lost 5 bases and J lost 4; bases outside the gene matches: 14. The CDR3, as DNA: TGTGCCAGCAGTGGGCTAAACAGGGGCGGAGTATACGAGCAGTACTTC. It yields the protein CASSGLNRGGVYEQYF.

As DNA, the CDR3 is TGTGCCAGCAGCTTAGAGGACAGACGCACAGATACGCAGTATTTT. Residues: CASSLEDRRTDTQYF. J is TRBJ2-3 and V is TRBV11-2; D is perhaps TRBD1 (6 bases). The CDR3 has 15 residues. Trimming removed 0 bases at V and 1 base at J, with 8 bases between. Per the germline V gene, CDR1 is SGHAT and CDR2 is FQNNGV.

This clonotype was detected a few times. DNA of the CDR3: TGCAGTGCTAGAAGCGGCGGGGGGGCCCACAGCTCCTACAATGAGCAGTTCTTC. Its translation: CSARSGGGAHSSYNEQFF. V is TRBV20-1 and J is TRBJ2-1, with 9 bases identical to TRBD2. With 2 bases clipped from V and 0 bases from J, the junction kept 11 bases outside the gene matches. CDR1 DFQATT and CDR2 SNEGSKA come from the germline V gene (reference sequence). The CDR3 runs to 18 residues.

The chain has TRBV20-1 and TRBJ2-7; D unresolved. Germline V gene sequence: CDR1 DFQATT, CDR2 SNEGSKA (reference sequence). The CDR3 loop spans 13 amino acids. The V and J ends lost 7 bases and 3 bases respectively, with 16 bases between them. The CDR3 loop reads CSGRADQLYEQYF. The CDR3 DNA follows: TGCAGTGGACGCGCGGACCAACTCTACGAGCAGTACTTC.

V is TRBV3-1 and J is TRBJ2-7; D gene ambiguous. The V gene's germline CDR1 is LGHDT and CDR2 YNNKEL (reference sequence). This CDR3 is 15 amino acids long. Trimming stripped 2 bases from V and 0 bases from J, with 11 bases between. The CDR3 region has the DNA TGTGCCAGCAGCCAACAGACCCTAAACTCCTACGAGCAGTACTTC. Translation: CASSQQTLNSYEQYF.

This clonotype was counted between two and nine times. The chain uses TRBV18 and TRBJ2-4, with D maybe TRBD1 (6 bases). The better agreement between TRBJ2-7 and the DNA end casts doubt on the J call. This CDR3 contains 13 residues. The germline CDR1 and CDR2 sequences are KGHSH and LQKENI. The DNA of the CDR3 is TGTGCCAGCTCAGACCTCAGGGGTTACGAGCAGTACTTC. Encoded protein: CASSDLRGYEQYF.

The chain links TRBV4-1 to TRBJ2-7, with 7 bases that match TRBD1. CDR1 is MGHRA, CDR2 YSYEKL, per germline. The V and J ends lost 8 bases and 0 bases, in that order; junction bases with no gene match: 10. The CDR3 runs 15 residues. The CDR3 is CASSQAGTASYEQYF. The CDR3 DNA follows: TGCGCCAGCTCCCAGGCCGGGACAGCCTCCTACGAGCAGTACTTC.

V and J are TRBV15 and TRBJ1-1; D might be TRBD1 (6 bases). V was clipped by 0 bases and J by 1 base, with 9 bases between them. CDR3 length equals 15 residues. Germline lookup yields CDR1 LNHNV and CDR2 YYDKDF (reference sequence). CDR3: CATSRDPQGNTEAFF. In DNA form, the CDR3 reads TGTGCCACCAGCAGAGACCCACAGGGGAACACTGAAGCTTTCTTT.

This clonotype showed up just a few times. The gene calls are TRBV5-1 and TRBJ2-7; 8 nucleotides align to TRBD2. CDR1 and CDR2 from the germline V gene are SGHRS and YFSETQ. With 0 bases clipped from V and 5 bases from J, the junction kept 4 bases outside the gene matches. The CDR3 has 14 amino acids. The CDR3 is CASSLVGLVDEQYF. The CDR3 DNA reads as TGCGCCAGCAGCTTGGTGGGACTAGTTGACGAGCAGTACTTC. Full variable domain (missing parts from reference TRBV5-1 and TRBJ2-7): KAGVTQTPRYLIKTRGQQVTLSCSPISGHRSVSWYQQTPGQGLQFLFEYFSETQRNKGNFPGRFSGRQFSNSRSEMNVSTLELGDSALYLCASSLVGLVDEQYFGPGTRLTVT.

This clonotype was seen repeatedly, ten times or more. The chain couples TRBV7-3 to TRBJ2-4, with TRBD1 identical over 8 bases. In germline, CDR1 is SGHTA, CDR2 FQGTGA. The CDR3 covers 13 residues. Germline trimming cut 0 bases from V and 13 bases from J; bases unmatched to any gene: 5. In nucleotides, the CDR3 is TGTGCCAGCAGCTTAACTTTACAGGGGGAGCAGTACTTC. Translation gives CASSLTLQGEQYF.

The V gene is TRBV12-3 or TRBV12-4, the J gene TRBJ2-1; D tentatively reads TRBD1 or TRBD2 (5 bases each). This CDR3 comprises 16 residues. V lost 2 bases to trimming and J lost 3 bases, with 14 bases between them. The CDR3 nucleotides read TGTGCCAGCAGTTTAAGTGGGGGATTGAACTACAATGAGCAGTTCTTC. Encoded protein: CASSLSGGLNYNEQFF.

There are a few counts of this clonotype. The rearrangement uses TRBV6-2 or TRBV6-3 and TRBJ2-5; 8 bases agree with TRBD2. With 2 bases clipped from V and 11 bases from J, the junction kept 16 bases outside the gene matches. Germline values: CDR1 MNHEY, CDR2 SVGEGT. CDR3 length: 16 amino acids. The CDR3 loop reads CASSYARTRGGNEQYF. The CDR3 nucleotides read TGTGCCAGCAGTTACGCTCGAACACGGGGGGGCAATGAGCAGTACTTC.

The chain combines TRBV30 with TRBJ1-4; 10 positions match TRBD1. J was trimmed by 4 bases and V by 4 bases; bases with no gene match: 3. Germline V lookup: CDR1 GTSNPN, CDR2 SVGIG (reference sequence). The CDR3 covers 14 residues. CDR3 in amino acids: CAWTGDRGNEKLFF. The CDR3 nucleotides are TGTGCCTGGACGGGGGACAGGGGTAATGAAAAACTGTTTTTT.

About this clonotype: It may be a read error: a sequence one base away is much more abundant. J is TRBJ2-3 and V is TRBV29-1; D might be TRBD1 (6 bases). Germline V gene sequence: CDR1 SQVTM, CDR2 ANQGSEA. V lost 2 bases and J 4 bases, leaving 13 bases between the germline ends. This CDR3 is 14 amino acids long. CDR3: CSVEIRGSSDTQYF. The DNA for the CDR3 is TGCAGCGTTGAAATCAGGGGATCCTCAGATACGCAGTATTTT.